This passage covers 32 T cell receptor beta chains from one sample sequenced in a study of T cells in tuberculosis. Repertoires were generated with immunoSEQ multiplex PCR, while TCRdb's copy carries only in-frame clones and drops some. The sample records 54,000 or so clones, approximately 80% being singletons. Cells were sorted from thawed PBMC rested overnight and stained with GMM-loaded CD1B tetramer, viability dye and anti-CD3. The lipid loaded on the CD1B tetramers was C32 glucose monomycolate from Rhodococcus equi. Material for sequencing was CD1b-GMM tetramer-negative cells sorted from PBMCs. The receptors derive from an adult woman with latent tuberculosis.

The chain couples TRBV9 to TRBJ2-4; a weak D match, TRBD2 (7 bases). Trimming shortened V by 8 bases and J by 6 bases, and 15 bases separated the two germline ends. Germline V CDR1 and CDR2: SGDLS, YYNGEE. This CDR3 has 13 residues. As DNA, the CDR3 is TGTGCCAGGGTAGGGGGGGGCCGAAACATTCAGTACTTC. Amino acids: CARVGGGRNIQYF.

CDR3 sequence (DNA): TGTGCCAGCAGCTTAGGGCGGTATGATGCTGAAGCTTTCTTT. This codes for CASSLGRYDAEAFF. The chain recombines TRBV11-2 with TRBJ1-1; D unclear. The CDR3 sequence is 14 residues long. The germline CDR1 and CDR2 sequences are SGHAT and FQNNGV. V shed 1 base and J shed 6 bases, with 12 bases lying between them.

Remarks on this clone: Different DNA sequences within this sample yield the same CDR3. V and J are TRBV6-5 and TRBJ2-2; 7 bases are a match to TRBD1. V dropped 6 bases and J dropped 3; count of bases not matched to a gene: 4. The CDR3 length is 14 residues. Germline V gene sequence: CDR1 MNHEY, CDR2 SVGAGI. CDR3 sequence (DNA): TGTGCCAGCAGGCTCGACAGGGACACCGGGGAGCTGTTTTTT. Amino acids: CASRLDRDTGELFF.

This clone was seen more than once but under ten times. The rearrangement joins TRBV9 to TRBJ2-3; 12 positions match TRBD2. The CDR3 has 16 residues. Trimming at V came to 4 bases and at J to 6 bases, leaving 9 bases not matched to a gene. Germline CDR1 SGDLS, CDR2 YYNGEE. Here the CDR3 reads CASSTRTSGTLDTQYF. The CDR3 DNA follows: TGTGCCAGCAGCACCCGGACTAGCGGGACGTTGGATACGCAGTATTTT.

In nucleotides, the CDR3 is TGTGCCAGCAGCTCGTCGGGACAGGGGGCCTATGGCTACACCTTC. Amino acids: CASSSSGQGAYGYTF. The genes are TRBV7-9 and TRBJ1-2; 12 bases map to TRBD1. The CDR3 length is 15 residues. Germline V CDR1 and CDR2: SEHNR, FQNEAQ (reference sequence). V gave up 4 bases and J gave up 4 bases; unmatched junction bases: 4.

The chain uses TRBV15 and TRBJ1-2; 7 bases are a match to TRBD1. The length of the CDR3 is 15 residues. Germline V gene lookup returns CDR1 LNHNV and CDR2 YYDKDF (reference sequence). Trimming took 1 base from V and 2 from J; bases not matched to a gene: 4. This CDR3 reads CATSRGGRGNYGYTF. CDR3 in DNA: TGTGCCACCAGCAGAGGGGGCAGGGGGAACTATGGCTACACCTTC.

CDR3 nucleotides: TGTGCCAGCAGCGTAGACAGGGCATACTATGGCTACACCTTC. Translating it yields CASSVDRAYYGYTF. V is TRBV9 and J is TRBJ1-2; possible D gene TRBD1, 6 bases. V was shortened by 0 bases and J by 3 bases, with 9 bases between the two germline ends. The CDR3 runs to 14 residues. Germline CDR1 and CDR2: SGDLS and YYNGEE.

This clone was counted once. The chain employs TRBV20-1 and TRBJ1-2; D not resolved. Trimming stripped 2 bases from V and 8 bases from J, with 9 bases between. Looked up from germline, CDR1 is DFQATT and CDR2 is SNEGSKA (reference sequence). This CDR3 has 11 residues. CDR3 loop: CSARRELGYTF. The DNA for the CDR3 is TGCAGTGCTAGACGAGAACTGGGCTACACCTTC.

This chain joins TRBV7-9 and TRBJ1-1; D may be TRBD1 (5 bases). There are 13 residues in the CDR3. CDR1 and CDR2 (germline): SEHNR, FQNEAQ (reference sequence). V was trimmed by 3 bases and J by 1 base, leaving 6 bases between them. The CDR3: CASSFRENTEAFF. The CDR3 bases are TGTGCCAGCAGCTTCAGGGAGAACACTGAAGCTTTCTTT.

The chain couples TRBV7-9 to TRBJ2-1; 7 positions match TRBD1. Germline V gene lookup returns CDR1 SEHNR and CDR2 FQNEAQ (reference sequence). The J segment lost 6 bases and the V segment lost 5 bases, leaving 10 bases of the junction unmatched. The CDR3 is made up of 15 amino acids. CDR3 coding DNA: TGTGCCAGCAGCCTGTGGACAGGTTTGGGCAATGAGCAGTTCTTC. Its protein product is CASSLWTGLGNEQFF.

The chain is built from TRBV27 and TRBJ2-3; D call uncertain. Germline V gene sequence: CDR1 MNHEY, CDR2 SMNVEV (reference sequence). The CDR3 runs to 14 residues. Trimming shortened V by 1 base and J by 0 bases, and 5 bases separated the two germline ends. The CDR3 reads CASSLFRSTDTQYF. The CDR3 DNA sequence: TGTGCCAGCAGTTTATTCCGGAGCACAGATACGCAGTATTTT.

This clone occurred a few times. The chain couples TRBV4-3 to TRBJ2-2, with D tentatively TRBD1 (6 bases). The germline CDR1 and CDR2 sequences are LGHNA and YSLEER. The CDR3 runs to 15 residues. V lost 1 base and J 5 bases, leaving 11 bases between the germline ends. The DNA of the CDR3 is TGCGCCAGCAGCCAAGCACAGGGCCGAACCGGGGAGCTGTTTTTT. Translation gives CASSQAQGRTGELFF.

CDR3 amino acids: CATDPAGSSYNEQFF. The DNA for the CDR3 is TGTGCCACCGATCCCGCGGGCAGCTCCTACAATGAGCAGTTCTTC. This chain connects TRBV19 to TRBJ2-1, with D maybe TRBD2 (5 bases). From germline, CDR1 is LNHDA and CDR2 SQIVND (reference sequence). CDR3 length: 15 amino acids. V was shortened by 10 bases and J by 0 bases, with 16 bases between the two germline ends.

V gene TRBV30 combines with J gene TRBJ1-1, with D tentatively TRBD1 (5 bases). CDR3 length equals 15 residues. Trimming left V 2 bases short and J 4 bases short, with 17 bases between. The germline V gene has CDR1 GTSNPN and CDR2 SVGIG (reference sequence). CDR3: CAWSPLGRVGTEAFF. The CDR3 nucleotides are TGTGCCTGGAGTCCTCTAGGCAGGGTCGGCACTGAAGCTTTCTTT.

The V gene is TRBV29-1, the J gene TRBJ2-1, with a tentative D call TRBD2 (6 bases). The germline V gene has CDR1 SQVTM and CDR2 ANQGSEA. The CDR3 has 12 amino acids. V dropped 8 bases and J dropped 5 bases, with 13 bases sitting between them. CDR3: CSLGGINNEQFF. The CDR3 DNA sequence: TGCAGCCTGGGCGGGATCAACAATGAGCAGTTCTTC.

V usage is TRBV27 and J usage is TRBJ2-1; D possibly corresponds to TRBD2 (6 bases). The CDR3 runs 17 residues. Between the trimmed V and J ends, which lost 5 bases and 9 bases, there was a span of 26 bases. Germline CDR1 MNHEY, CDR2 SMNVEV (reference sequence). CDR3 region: CASSLGPSSARSGEQFF. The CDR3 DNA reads TGTGCCAGCAGTCTAGGCCCCTCTAGCGCAAGATCAGGTGAGCAGTTCTTC.

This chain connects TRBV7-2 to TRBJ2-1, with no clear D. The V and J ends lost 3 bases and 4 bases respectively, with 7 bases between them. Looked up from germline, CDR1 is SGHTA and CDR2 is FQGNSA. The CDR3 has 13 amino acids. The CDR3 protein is CASSLGSYNEQFF. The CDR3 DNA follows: TGTGCCAGCAGCTTGGGCTCTTACAATGAGCAGTTCTTC.

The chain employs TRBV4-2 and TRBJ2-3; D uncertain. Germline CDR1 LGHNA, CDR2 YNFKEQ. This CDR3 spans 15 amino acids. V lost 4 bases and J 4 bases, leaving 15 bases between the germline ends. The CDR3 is CASSLPYATPDTQYF. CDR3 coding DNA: TGTGCCAGCAGCCTTCCCTACGCCACGCCAGATACGCAGTATTTT.

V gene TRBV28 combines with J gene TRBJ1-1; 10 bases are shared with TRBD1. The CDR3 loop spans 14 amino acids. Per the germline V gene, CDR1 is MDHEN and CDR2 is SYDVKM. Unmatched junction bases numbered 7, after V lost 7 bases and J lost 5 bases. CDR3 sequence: CASTLRQGATEAFF. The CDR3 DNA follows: TGTGCCAGCACCTTAAGACAGGGGGCGACTGAAGCTTTCTTT. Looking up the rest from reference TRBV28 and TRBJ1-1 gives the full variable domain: DVKVTQSSRYLVKRTGEKVFLECVQDMDHENMFWYRQDPGLGLRLIYFSYDVKMKEKGDIPEGYSVSREKKERFSLILESASTNQTSMYLCASTLRQGATEAFFGQGTRLTVV.

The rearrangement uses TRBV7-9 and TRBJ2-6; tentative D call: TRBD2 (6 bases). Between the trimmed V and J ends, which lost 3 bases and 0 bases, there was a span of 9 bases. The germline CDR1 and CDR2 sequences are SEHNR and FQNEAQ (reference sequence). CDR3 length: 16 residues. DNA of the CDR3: TGTGCCAGCAGCTTCGGGGGAGTCTCTGGGGCCAACGTCCTGACTTTC. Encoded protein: CASSFGGVSGANVLTF.

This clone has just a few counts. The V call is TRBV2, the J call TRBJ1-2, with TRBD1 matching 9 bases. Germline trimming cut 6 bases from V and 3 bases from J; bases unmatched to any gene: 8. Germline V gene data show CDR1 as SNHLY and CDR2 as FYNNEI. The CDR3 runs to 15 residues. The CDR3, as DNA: TGTGCCAGCAGAGAATGGACAGGGGAACACTATGGCTACACCTTC. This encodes CASREWTGEHYGYTF.

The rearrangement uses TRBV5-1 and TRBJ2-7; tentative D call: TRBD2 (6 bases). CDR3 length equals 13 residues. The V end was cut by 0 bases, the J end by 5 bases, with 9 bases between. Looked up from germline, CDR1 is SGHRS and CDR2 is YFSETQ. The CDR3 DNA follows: TGCGCCAGCAGCTTGGGGCCGGGGGACGAGCAGTACTTC. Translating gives CASSLGPGDEQYF.

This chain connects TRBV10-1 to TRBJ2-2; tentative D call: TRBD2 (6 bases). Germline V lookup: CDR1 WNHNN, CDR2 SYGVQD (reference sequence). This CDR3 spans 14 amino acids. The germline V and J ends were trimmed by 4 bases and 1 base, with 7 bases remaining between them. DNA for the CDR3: TGCGCCAGCAGTGTCGGGGGGAACACCGGGGAGCTGTTTTTT. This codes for CASSVGGNTGELFF.

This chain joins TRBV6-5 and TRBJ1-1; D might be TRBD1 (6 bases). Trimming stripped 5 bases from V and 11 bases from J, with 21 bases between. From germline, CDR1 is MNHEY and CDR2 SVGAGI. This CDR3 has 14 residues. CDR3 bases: TGTGCCAGCAGTCCCAGGGCCACGCAGGGGTTCGCTTTCTTT. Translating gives CASSPRATQGFAFF.

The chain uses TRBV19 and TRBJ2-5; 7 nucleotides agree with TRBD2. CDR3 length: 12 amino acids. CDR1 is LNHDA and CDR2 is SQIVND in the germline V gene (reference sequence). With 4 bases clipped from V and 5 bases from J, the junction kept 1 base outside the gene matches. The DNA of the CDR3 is TGTGCCAGTAGTACCGGGAGGGAGACCCAGTACTTC. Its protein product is CASSTGRETQYF.

DNA of the CDR3: TGTGCCAGCAGCCGGGACAGGGGATCCTACGAGCAGTACTTC. This encodes CASSRDRGSYEQYF. The chain has TRBV7-2 and TRBJ2-7, with 10 bases lining up with TRBD1. V shed 5 bases, J shed 1 base, and the junction held 2 bases outside the gene matches. The CDR3 consists of 14 residues. Germline V gives CDR1 SGHTA, CDR2 FQGNSA.

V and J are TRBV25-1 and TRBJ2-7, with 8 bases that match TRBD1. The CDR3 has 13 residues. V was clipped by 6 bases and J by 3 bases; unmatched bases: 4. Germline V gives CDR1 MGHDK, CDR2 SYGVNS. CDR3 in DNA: TGTGCCAGCAGCAGGACAGGGCACTACGAGCAGTACTTC. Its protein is CASSRTGHYEQYF.

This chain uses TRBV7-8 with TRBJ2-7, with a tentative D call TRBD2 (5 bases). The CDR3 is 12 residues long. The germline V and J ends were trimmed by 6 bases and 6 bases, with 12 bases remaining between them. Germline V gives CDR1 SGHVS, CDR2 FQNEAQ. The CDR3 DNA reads TGTGCCAGCAGTAGCGATTGGAGCGAGCAGTACTTC. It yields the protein CASSSDWSEQYF.

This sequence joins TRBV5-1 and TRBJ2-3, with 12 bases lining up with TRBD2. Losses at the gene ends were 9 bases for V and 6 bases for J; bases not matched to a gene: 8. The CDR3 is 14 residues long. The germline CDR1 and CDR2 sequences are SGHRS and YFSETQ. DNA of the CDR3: TGCGCCACCAAGACTAGCGGGGGACCGGATACGCAGTATTTT. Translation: CATKTSGGPDTQYF. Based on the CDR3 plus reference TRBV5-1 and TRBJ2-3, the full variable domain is KAGVTQTPRYLIKTRGQQVTLSCSPISGHRSVSWYQQTPGQGLQFLFEYFSETQRNKGNFPGRFSGRQFSNSRSEMNVSTLELGDSALYLCATKTSGGPDTQYFGPGTRLTVL.

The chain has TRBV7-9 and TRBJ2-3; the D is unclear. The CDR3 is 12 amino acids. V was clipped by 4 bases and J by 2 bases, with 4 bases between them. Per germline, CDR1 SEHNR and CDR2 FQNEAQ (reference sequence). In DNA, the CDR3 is TGTGCCAGCAGCTCTTCCACAGATACGCAGTATTTT. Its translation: CASSSSTDTQYF.

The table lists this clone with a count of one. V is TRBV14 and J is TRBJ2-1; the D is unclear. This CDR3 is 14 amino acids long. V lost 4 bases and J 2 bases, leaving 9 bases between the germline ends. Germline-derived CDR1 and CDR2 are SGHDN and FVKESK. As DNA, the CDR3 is TGTGCCAGCAGCCTCCTAGAAACCTACAATGAGCAGTTCTTC. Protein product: CASSLLETYNEQFF.

CDR3 nucleotides: TGTGCCAGCAGTTACGGGAGGGGGGAGCAGTACTTC. Translation gives CASSYGRGEQYF. This chain joins TRBV28 and TRBJ2-7, with 8 bases matching TRBD2. Trimming took 4 bases from V and 7 from J; bases not matched to a gene: 3. This CDR3 region has 12 residues. Germline V lookup: CDR1 MDHEN, CDR2 SYDVKM.